Below are 31 T cell receptor beta chains sequenced from a single sample in a study of T cells in Graves' hyperthyroidism and ophthalmopathy. Amplified regions were TCR beta CDR3 sequences from RNA transcripts. Initially, a first-round RT-PCR of the TCR CDR3 employed the HTBI primer set. TCRdb re-called the multiplex PCR reads through MiXCR, storing one row per CDR3 protein. This repertoire shows around 720,000 distinct CDR3 sequences, 30% to 40% found once; its top ten account for 31%. The material sequenced was blood. The receptors come from a woman between 35 and 50 years old with Graves' hyperthyroidism.

The rearrangement links TRBV10-3 to TRBJ1-1; D is perhaps TRBD1 (5 bases). CDR3 size: 16 residues. Germline CDR1 and CDR2: ENHRY and SYGVKD. V lost 10 bases and J lost 1, with 22 bases in between. The CDR3 nucleotides read TGTGCCAGCAGCCCGAGCCTGGGACTGGGGAACACTGAAGCTTTCTTT. Residues: CASSPSLGLGNTEAFF.

This clonotype was seen many times. The chain has TRBV7-2 and TRBJ1-6; 8 nucleotides line up with TRBD1. The V and J ends lost 5 bases and 7 bases, in that order; junction bases with no gene match: 4. Germline loops: CDR1 SGHTA, CDR2 FQGNSA. This CDR3 has 14 residues. The CDR3: CASSAGTGNSPLHF. CDR3 sequence (DNA): TGTGCCAGCAGCGCCGGGACAGGAAATTCACCCCTCCACTTT.

This clonotype was observed at least ten times. V and J are TRBV7-8 and TRBJ1-6; 8 nucleotides agree with TRBD1. The CDR3 has 15 amino acids. Germline V lookup: CDR1 SGHVS, CDR2 FQNEAQ. V was clipped by 5 bases and J by 8 bases; unmatched bases: 8. The CDR3 sequence is CASSPRGQGDSPLHF. DNA of the CDR3: TGTGCCAGCAGCCCCAGGGGGCAGGGTGATTCACCCCTCCACTTT. The complete variable domain, with remaining parts taken from reference TRBV7-8 and TRBJ1-6, reads GAGVSQSPRYKVAKRGQDVALRCDPISGHVSLFWYQQALGQGPEFLTYFQNEAQLDKSGLPSDRFFAERPEGSVSTLKIQRTQQEDSAVYLCASSPRGQGDSPLHFGNGTRLTVT.

The chain has TRBV7-9 and TRBJ2-3; D unresolved. Trimming removed 0 bases from V and 4 bases from J, with 5 bases in between. CDR3 length: 13 residues. Looked up from germline, CDR1 is SEHNR and CDR2 is FQNEAQ (reference sequence). The CDR3, as DNA: TGTGCCAGCAGCTTAGCGTGGGCAGATACGCAGTATTTT. It encodes CASSLAWADTQYF.

The rearrangement uses TRBV7-3 and TRBJ2-5, with 13 bases matching TRBD2. The ends lost 4 bases at V and 5 bases at J; junction bases unmatched: 7. This CDR3 has 16 amino acids. Germline V gene sequence: CDR1 SGHTA, CDR2 FQGTGA. CDR3 nucleotide sequence: TGTGCCAGCAGCTCCCCGACTAGCGGGAGGCCTGAGACCCAGTACTTC. Translating gives CASSSPTSGRPETQYF.

J is TRBJ2-2 and V is TRBV5-1; D unclear. The CDR3 length is 12 residues. Germline V gives CDR1 SGHRS, CDR2 YFSETQ. The V end was cut by 7 bases, the J end by 4 bases, with 8 bases between. CDR3 sequence: CASPLSTGELFF. Written as DNA, the CDR3 is TGCGCCAGCCCCCTGAGCACCGGGGAGCTGTTTTTT. The variable domain in full, with the rest retrieved from reference TRBV5-1 and TRBJ2-2, is KAGVTQTPRYLIKTRGQQVTLSCSPISGHRSVSWYQQTPGQGLQFLFEYFSETQRNKGNFPGRFSGRQFSNSRSEMNVSTLELGDSALYLCASPLSTGELFFGEGSRLTVL.

This sequence joins TRBV12-3 or TRBV12-4 and TRBJ1-1; no firm D call. The CDR3 covers 11 residues. V was clipped by 2 bases and J by 11 bases, with 9 bases between them. The CDR3 coding sequence is TGTGCCAGCAGTTTAAGGGTGGTGGCTTTCTTT. The encoded protein is CASSLRVVAFF.

This clonotype was picked up a small number of times. J is TRBJ1-5 and V is TRBV6-1; D might be TRBD1 (6 bases). Trimming stripped 6 bases from V and 7 bases from J, with 13 bases between. The CDR3 contains 13 residues. Germline CDR1 and CDR2: MNHNS and SASEGT. DNA of the CDR3: TGTGCCAGCAGAGGGGGAGGTGACCAGCCCCAGCATTTT. This sequence encodes CASRGGGDQPQHF.

The gene calls are TRBV7-2 and TRBJ1-6; D not resolved. The CDR3 is 14 amino acids. V dropped 2 bases and J dropped 8 bases, with 10 bases sitting between them. The germline V gene encodes CDR1 SGHTA and CDR2 FQGNSA. The CDR3 DNA reads TGTGCCAGCAGCTTACGTATCGGGGATTCACCCCTCCACTTT. Translating it yields CASSLRIGDSPLHF.

This clonotype was counted once. Its ends do not fully match the called genes, so a read error is possible. The chain couples TRBV10-3 to TRBJ1-2, with a weak D call TRBD1 (5 bases). The CDR3 sequence is 11 residues long. The germline gives CDR1 ENHRY, CDR2 SYGVKD. The CDR3 reads CVINWDGGYTF. The CDR3 DNA is TGCGTCATCAATTGGGACGGCGGCTACACCTTC.

The chain carries TRBV2 and TRBJ1-5; maybe TRBD1 (5 bases). Per germline, CDR1 SNHLY and CDR2 FYNNEI. This CDR3 is 13 amino acids long. Trimming shortened V by 8 bases and J by 1 base, and 9 bases separated the two germline ends. DNA of the CDR3: TGTGCCAGCCGGGGGGAGAGCAATCAGCCCCAGCATTTT. Translating gives CASRGESNQPQHF.

CDR3 coding DNA: TGTGCCAGCAGGAGACCGGGAGACTCCAACTATGGCTACACCTTC. Residues: CASRRPGDSNYGYTF. This sequence joins TRBV7-9 and TRBJ1-2, with D hard to call. The germline V and J ends were trimmed by 6 bases and 2 bases, with 16 bases remaining between them. The germline CDR1 and CDR2 sequences are SEHNR and FQNEAQ (reference sequence). The CDR3 sequence is 15 residues long.

A note on this clonotype: A much more abundant neighbour one base away suggests this may be a read error. The chain joins TRBV6-5 to TRBJ1-2; TRBD1 matches 8 bases. V dropped 5 bases and J dropped 4; count of bases not matched to a gene: 6. CDR1 is MNHEY and CDR2 is SVGAGI in the germline V gene. The CDR3 is 14 residues long. As DNA, the CDR3 is TGTGCCAGCAGTGAAGGACAGGGCGCCTATGGCTACACCTTC. It specifies CASSEGQGAYGYTF.

Turning to this clonotype: This sequence may be a read error, since a much larger clone differs from it by one base. This chain uses TRBV7-2 with TRBJ2-5; 10 positions match TRBD1. This CDR3 has 14 amino acids. The germline V gene has CDR1 SGHTA and CDR2 FQGNSA. The CDR3 DNA sequence: TGTGCCAGCAGCTTCGACAGGGGGCCAGAGACCCAGTGCTTC. As protein: CASSFDRGPETQCF.

Points on this clonotype: The conserved phenylalanine or tryptophan normally closing the CDR3 is absent here, so this likely arose from a read error. V is TRBV10-3 and J is TRBJ1-5, with 7 bases aligning to TRBD1. The germline V gene encodes CDR1 ENHRY and CDR2 SYGVKD. V lost 6 bases and J lost 1; bases outside the gene matches: 3. The CDR3 is made up of 14 amino acids. The CDR3 region is CAISPGQSNQPQHS. The CDR3 coding sequence is TGTGCCATCAGCCCGGGACAGAGCAATCAGCCCCAGCATTCT.

This clonotype came up once. V and J are TRBV24-1 and TRBJ2-1; D is unclear. The CDR3 is made up of 12 amino acids. CDR1 is KGHDR, CDR2 SFDVKD, per germline. Trimming stripped 1 base from V and 10 bases from J, with 7 bases between. The CDR3 spells CATSDFDVEQFF. For the CDR3, the DNA is TGTGCCACCAGTGATTTTGACGTCGAGCAGTTCTTC.

This clonotype was counted at least ten times. The chain carries TRBV11-1 and TRBJ2-5; D not certain. V lost 4 bases, J lost 1 base, and 7 bases lay in between. This CDR3 spans 13 amino acids. Germline CDR1 and CDR2: SGHAT and FQDESV (reference sequence). CDR3 nucleotide sequence: TGTGCCAGCAGCTACAGCCTCCAAGAGACCCAGTACTTC. Protein product: CASSYSLQETQYF.

The J gene is TRBJ2-5, the V gene TRBV6-2 or TRBV6-3; tentatively, D is TRBD1 (6 bases). The germline gives CDR1 MNHEY, CDR2 SVGEGT. The CDR3 extends over 14 amino acids. DNA for the CDR3: TGTGCGAAAAGGAGAGGGGGTACGGAAGAGACCCAGTACTTC. Protein: CAKRRGGTEETQYF.

This clonotype showed up just a few times. The rearrangement uses TRBV28 and TRBJ1-2, with 9 bases aligning to TRBD1. With 1 base clipped from V and 8 bases from J, the junction kept 2 bases outside the gene matches. There are 13 residues in the CDR3. The germline V gene has CDR1 MDHEN and CDR2 SYDVKM. Here the CDR3 reads CASSLFGTGGYTF. The CDR3 DNA reads as TGTGCCAGCAGTTTATTTGGGACAGGGGGCTACACCTTC.

The chain employs TRBV6-5 and TRBJ2-7; D may correspond to TRBD1 or TRBD2 (5 bases each). V was clipped by 7 bases and J by 1 base, with 14 bases between them. CDR3 length: 14 residues. CDR1 MNHEY and CDR2 SVGAGI come from the germline V gene. The CDR3 bases are TGTGCCAGCAAGGTTGGGGGAATTTCCTACGAGCAGTACTTC. This gives the protein CASKVGGISYEQYF.

The genes are TRBV7-9 and TRBJ2-7; D may correspond to TRBD1 or TRBD2 (5 bases each). Trimming left V 5 bases short and J 0 bases short, with 20 bases between. The CDR3 runs 17 residues. CDR1 is SEHNR and CDR2 is FQNEAQ in the germline V gene (reference sequence). Here the CDR3 reads CASSKVHGTGRSYEQYF. The CDR3 DNA follows: TGTGCCAGCAGCAAAGTTCACGGGACGGGGCGCTCCTACGAGCAGTACTTC.

A note on this clonotype: A single base separates this from a much larger clone, so it may be a read error. The chain employs TRBV2 and TRBJ1-2, with TRBD1 as a possible D gene (6 bases). There are 12 residues in the CDR3. V dropped 11 bases and J dropped 3 bases, with 13 bases sitting between them. Germline CDR1 SNHLY, CDR2 FYNNEI. The DNA for the CDR3 is TGTGCCGTGGGCAGGGGTGACTATGGCTACACCTTC. Residues: CAVGRGDYGYTF.

This clonotype appeared a single time. This CDR3 is CASSYNSFGRGVPSYNSPLHF. DNA for the CDR3: TGTGCCAGCAGTTATAACTCTTTCGGCAGGGGGGTCCCGTCCTATAATTCACCCCTCCACTTT. This chain connects TRBV6-2 or TRBV6-3 to TRBJ1-6; 7 bases are shared with TRBD1. V shed 3 bases, J shed 1 base, and the junction held 18 bases outside the gene matches. This CDR3 has 21 residues. Looked up from germline, CDR1 is MNHEY and CDR2 is SVGEGT.

The rearrangement uses TRBV30 and TRBJ2-7, with no clear D. CDR3 size: 10 residues. The V and J ends lost 2 bases and 6 bases respectively, with 5 bases between them. Per the germline V gene, CDR1 is GTSNPN and CDR2 is SVGIG (reference sequence). CDR3 in DNA: TGTGCCTGGAGTAGAGGCGAGCAGTACTTC. Translating gives CAWSRGEQYF.

The table lists this clonotype with a few counts. The chain joins TRBV3-1 to TRBJ1-2; D ambiguous. Deletions cut 1 base from V and 8 bases from J, with 11 bases between. The CDR3 loop spans 13 amino acids. Per germline, CDR1 LGHDT and CDR2 YNNKEL (reference sequence). Written as DNA, the CDR3 is TGTGCCAGCAGCCAAGCAGGTACTGACGGCTACACCTTC. Its protein product is CASSQAGTDGYTF.

This clonotype was seen many times. The gene calls are TRBV7-2 and TRBJ1-2; no reliable D call. The CDR3 consists of 13 residues. V lost 1 base and J lost 4, with 7 bases in between. CDR1 is SGHTA and CDR2 is FQGNSA in the germline V gene. CDR3 amino acids: CASSLGGPYGYTF. CDR3 nucleotide sequence: TGTGCCAGCAGCTTAGGGGGTCCCTATGGCTACACCTTC.

There are many counts of this clonotype. The V and J genes are TRBV6-5 and TRBJ1-5; possible D gene TRBD1, 5 bases. There are 15 residues in the CDR3. The germline V and J ends were trimmed by 6 bases and 3 bases, with 15 bases remaining between them. Germline CDR1 MNHEY, CDR2 SVGAGI. The CDR3 nucleotides read TGTGCCAGCAGCACGGATCGGGGGAACAATCAGCCCCAGCATTTT. This translates into CASSTDRGNNQPQHF.

J is TRBJ1-5 and V is TRBV15; D is ambiguous. V gave up 3 bases and J gave up 0 bases, with 12 bases separating them. The germline V gene encodes CDR1 LNHNV and CDR2 YYDKDF (reference sequence). The CDR3 is 16 amino acids. CDR3 sequence: CATSSSDGYSNQPQHF. The CDR3 DNA reads TGTGCCACCAGCAGCTCGGACGGCTATAGCAATCAGCCCCAGCATTTT. The whole variable domain, remainder taken from reference TRBV15 and TRBJ1-5, is DAMVIQNPRYQVTQFGKPVTLSCSQTLNHNVMYWYQQKSSQAPKLLFHYYDKDFNNEADTPDNFQSRRPNTSFCFLDIRSPGLGDTAMYLCATSSSDGYSNQPQHFGDGTRLSIL.

To note about this clonotype: This may come from a read error, since a much larger clone is one base off. The rearrangement joins TRBV7-8 to TRBJ2-7; D may be TRBD1 or TRBD2 (6 bases each). Germline CDR1 reads SGHVS; CDR2 reads FQNEAQ. V shed 5 bases and J shed 2 bases, with 19 bases lying between them. The length of the CDR3 is 16 residues. CDR3 region: CASSVVRGGTPYEQYF. Written as DNA, the CDR3 is TGTGCCAGCAGCGTAGTTAGAGGGGGGACTCCCTACGAGCAGTACTTC.

J is TRBJ2-7 and V is TRBV29-1; 9 nucleotides align to TRBD1. The CDR3 extends over 14 amino acids. V lost 5 bases to trimming and J lost 3 bases; unmatched junction nucleotides: 8. Germline values: CDR1 SQVTM, CDR2 ANQGSEA. This CDR3 reads CSVFDWDRDYEQYF. The CDR3 bases are TGCAGCGTTTTTGACTGGGACAGGGACTACGAGCAGTACTTC.

V gene TRBV4-1 combines with J gene TRBJ2-7; no reliable D call. The V end lost 4 bases, the J end lost 3 bases, and 10 bases lay between the germline ends. The CDR3 has 13 residues. Per the germline V gene, CDR1 is MGHRA and CDR2 is YSYEKL. The CDR3 nucleotides are TGCGCCAGCAGCCCCAATACAGTCTACGAGCAGTACTTC. This translates into CASSPNTVYEQYF.